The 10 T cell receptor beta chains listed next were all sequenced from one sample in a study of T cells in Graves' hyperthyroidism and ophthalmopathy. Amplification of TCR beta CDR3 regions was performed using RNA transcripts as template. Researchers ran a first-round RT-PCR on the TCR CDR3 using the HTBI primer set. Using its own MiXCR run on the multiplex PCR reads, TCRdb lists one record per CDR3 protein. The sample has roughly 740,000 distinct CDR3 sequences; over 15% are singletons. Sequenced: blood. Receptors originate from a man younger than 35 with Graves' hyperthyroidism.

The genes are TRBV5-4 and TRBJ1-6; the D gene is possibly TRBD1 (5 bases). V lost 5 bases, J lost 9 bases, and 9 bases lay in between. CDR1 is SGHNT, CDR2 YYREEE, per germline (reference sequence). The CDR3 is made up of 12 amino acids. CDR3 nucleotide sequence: TGTGCCAGCAGTTGGGGGGGTTCACCCCTCCACTTT. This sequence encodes CASSWGGSPLHF.

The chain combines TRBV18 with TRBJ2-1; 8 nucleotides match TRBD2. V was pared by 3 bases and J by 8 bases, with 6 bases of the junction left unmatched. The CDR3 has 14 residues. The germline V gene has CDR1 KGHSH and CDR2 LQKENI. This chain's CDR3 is CASSPSAGRDEQFF. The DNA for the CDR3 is TGTGCCAGCTCACCCTCTGCCGGGAGGGATGAGCAGTTCTTC.

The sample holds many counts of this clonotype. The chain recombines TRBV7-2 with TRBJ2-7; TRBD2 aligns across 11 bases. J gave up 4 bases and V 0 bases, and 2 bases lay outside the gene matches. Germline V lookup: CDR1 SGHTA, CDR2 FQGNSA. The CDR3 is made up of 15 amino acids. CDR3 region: CASSLAGTSGYEQYF. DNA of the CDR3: TGTGCCAGCAGCTTAGCCGGGACTAGCGGATACGAGCAGTACTTC.

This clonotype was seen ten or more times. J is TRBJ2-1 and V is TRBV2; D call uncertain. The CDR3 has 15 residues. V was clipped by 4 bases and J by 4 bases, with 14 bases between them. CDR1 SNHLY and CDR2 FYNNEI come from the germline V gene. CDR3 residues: CASSVQLPAYNEQFF. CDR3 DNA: TGTGCCAGCAGTGTGCAGCTCCCTGCTTACAATGAGCAGTTCTTC.

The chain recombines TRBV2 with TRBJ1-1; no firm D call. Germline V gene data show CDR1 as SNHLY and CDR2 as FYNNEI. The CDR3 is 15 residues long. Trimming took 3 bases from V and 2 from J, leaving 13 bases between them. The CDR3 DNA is TGTGCCAGCAGTGAGGTGCATCCTCGAAACACTGAAGCTTTCTTT. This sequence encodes CASSEVHPRNTEAFF.

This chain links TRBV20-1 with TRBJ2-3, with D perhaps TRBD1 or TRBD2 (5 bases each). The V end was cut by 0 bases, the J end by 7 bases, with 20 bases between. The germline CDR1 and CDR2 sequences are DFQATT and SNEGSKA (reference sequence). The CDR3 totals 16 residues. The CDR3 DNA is TGCAGTGCTAGAGATCCTGGGACGGGTTCGTCACATACGCAGTATTTT. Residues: CSARDPGTGSSHTQYF.

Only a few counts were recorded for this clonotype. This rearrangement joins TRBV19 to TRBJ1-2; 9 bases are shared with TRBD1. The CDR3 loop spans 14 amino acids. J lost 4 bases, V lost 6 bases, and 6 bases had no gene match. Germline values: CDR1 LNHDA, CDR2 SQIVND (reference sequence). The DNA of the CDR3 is TGTGCCAGTAGCAGGACAGGGGCCGGCTATGGCTACACCTTC. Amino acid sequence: CASSRTGAGYGYTF.

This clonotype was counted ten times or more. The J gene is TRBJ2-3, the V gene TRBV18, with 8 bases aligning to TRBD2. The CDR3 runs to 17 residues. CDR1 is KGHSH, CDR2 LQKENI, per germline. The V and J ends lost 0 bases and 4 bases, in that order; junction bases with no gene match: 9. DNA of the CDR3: TGTGCCAGCTCACCACCTGTGTCGGGAGGGCCTCCAGATACGCAGTATTTT. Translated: CASSPPVSGGPPDTQYF.

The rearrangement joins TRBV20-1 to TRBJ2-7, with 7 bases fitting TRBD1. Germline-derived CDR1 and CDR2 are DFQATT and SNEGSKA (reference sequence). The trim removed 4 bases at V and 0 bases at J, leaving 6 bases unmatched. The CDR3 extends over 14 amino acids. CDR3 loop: CSATDRLSSYEQYF. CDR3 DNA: TGCAGTGCTACGGACAGGTTGAGCTCCTACGAGCAGTACTTC.

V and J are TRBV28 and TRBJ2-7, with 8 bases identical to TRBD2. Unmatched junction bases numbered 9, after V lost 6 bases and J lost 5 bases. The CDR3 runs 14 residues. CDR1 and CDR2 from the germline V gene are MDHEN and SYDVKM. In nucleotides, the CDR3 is TGTGCCAGCAGACCGGGGGGGGCGCAAGACGAGCAGTACTTC. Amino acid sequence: CASRPGGAQDEQYF.